The 10 T cell receptor beta chains in this list originate from one sample, sequenced in a study of T cell repertoires in cytomegalovirus infection. TCRdb called the reads again in MiXCR, with one record for every CDR3 protein. The top ten hold 6.5% to 10% of the sample, which has around 630,000 distinct CDR3 sequences, approximately 25% seen once. The source material was CD8+ T cells from PBMCs. These receptors originate from a human donor in good health (CMV status not recorded). Some clones in this sample may be carry-over from other donors' samples.

As for this clonotype: The CDR3 does not end in the conserved phenylalanine or tryptophan, so this is likely a read error. This chain links TRBV7-6 with TRBJ2-3, with 7 bases lining up with TRBD1. The CDR3 contains 16 residues. Germline V gene lookup returns CDR1 SGHVS and CDR2 FNYEAQ. The V gene end was trimmed by 5 bases and the J gene end by 4 bases; junction bases not matched to a gene: 12. CDR3 sequence: CASSPGQEFGADTQYL. CDR3 in DNA: TGTGCCAGCAGCCCAGGACAGGAGTTCGGTGCAGATACGCAGTATCTT.

This clonotype was seen a handful of times. The rearrangement uses TRBV7-9 and TRBJ1-5, with 7 nucleotides matching TRBD1. Per germline, CDR1 SEHNR and CDR2 FQNEAQ (reference sequence). Unmatched junction bases numbered 11, after V lost 4 bases and J lost 5 bases. This CDR3 region has 16 residues. CDR3 protein: CASSSGTALGDQPQHF. Here the CDR3 DNA reads TGTGCCAGCAGCTCCGGGACAGCCCTTGGCGATCAGCCCCAGCATTTT.

In regard to this clonotype: A much larger clone differs from this one at a single base, so this may be a read error. The CDR3 reads CASSLERTSGGSETQYF. Written as DNA, the CDR3 is TGTGCCAGCAGCTTAGAGAGGACTAGCGGGGGGTCGGAGACCCAGTACTTC. The chain recombines TRBV7-2 with TRBJ2-5; TRBD2 matches at 14 bases. Unmatched junction bases numbered 6, after V lost 1 base and J lost 5 bases. This CDR3 is built from 17 residues. Germline V gene data show CDR1 as SGHTA and CDR2 as FQGNSA.

This chain uses TRBV29-1 with TRBJ2-2, with 12 bases fitting TRBD1. J lost 7 bases, V lost 1 base, and 7 bases had no gene match. The CDR3 length is 16 residues. CDR1 and CDR2 from the germline V gene are SQVTM and ANQGSEA. This CDR3 is CSVEGGDRGRRGELFF. CDR3 bases: TGCAGCGTTGAAGGGGGGGACAGGGGGCGTCGCGGGGAGCTGTTTTTT.

V gene TRBV7-9 combines with J gene TRBJ2-5; 11 bases align to TRBD1. The ends lost 5 bases at V and 5 bases at J; junction bases unmatched: 7. The CDR3 extends over 15 amino acids. Germline CDR1 reads SEHNR; CDR2 reads FQNEAQ (reference sequence). The CDR3 DNA is TGTGCCAGCAGCAAGACGGACAGGGGGCAGGAGACCCAGTACTTC. It encodes CASSKTDRGQETQYF.

The V and J genes are TRBV25-1 and TRBJ2-3; 9 bases are shared with TRBD2. CDR1 and CDR2 from the germline V gene are MGHDK and SYGVNS. With V trimmed by 2 bases and J by 1 base, 4 bases remained unmatched. There are 16 residues in the CDR3. The CDR3, as DNA: TGTGCCAGCAGTGAACTAGCGGGGATAGGCACAGATACGCAGTATTTT. This codes for CASSELAGIGTDTQYF.

This clonotype was picked up many times. The chain joins TRBV7-6 to TRBJ2-2; D gene uncertain. The germline gives CDR1 SGHVS, CDR2 FNYEAQ. The V and J ends lost 5 bases and 0 bases respectively, with 10 bases between them. The CDR3 loop spans 15 amino acids. CDR3 DNA sequence: TGTGCCAGCAGCGGGAAGAATCCGAACACCGGGGAGCTGTTTTTT. Translated, it gives CASSGKNPNTGELFF.

This clonotype was found a few times. The V gene is TRBV5-5, the J gene TRBJ2-7; TRBD1 aligns across 7 bases. Trimming took 2 bases from V and 2 from J; bases not matched to a gene: 4. Germline V gives CDR1 SGHKS, CDR2 YYEKEE (reference sequence). The CDR3 extends over 14 amino acids. CDR3 in DNA: TGTGCCAGCAGCTTCGGGACAGTTACCTACGAGCAGTACTTC. Residues: CASSFGTVTYEQYF.

This clonotype was seen at least ten times. The rearrangement joins TRBV6-2 or TRBV6-3 to TRBJ2-3, with D possibly matching TRBD1 (6 bases). V lost 2 bases, J lost 3 bases, and 15 bases lay in between. The CDR3 contains 16 residues. Germline CDR1 and CDR2: MNHEY and SVGEGT. The CDR3 is CASSYPPGQRTDTQYF. For the CDR3, the DNA is TGTGCCAGCAGTTACCCCCCGGGACAACGGACAGATACGCAGTATTTT.

CDR3 sequence (DNA): TGTGCCACCAGTGAGGCGCTTCGGACAGGGCCTTCCTACGAGCAGTACGTC. This gives the protein CATSEALRTGPSYEQYV. The V gene is TRBV24-1, the J gene TRBJ2-7; 8 nucleotides line up with TRBD1. Germline V gene sequence: CDR1 KGHDR, CDR2 SFDVKD. This CDR3 is built from 17 residues. V shed 4 bases, J shed 1 base, and the junction held 11 bases outside the gene matches.